This entry lists 24 T cell receptor beta chains sequenced from one sample in a study of T cell responses to AZD1222 COVID-19 vaccine. Clones were sequenced by immunoSEQ multiplex PCR, and TCRdb holds only the in-frame ones, with some missing. The table lists 100,000 to 120,000 clones, around 92% of them singletons, with over 6% in the top ten. Here the sequenced sample was peripheral blood, taken on day 0 of AZD1222 vaccination. Source of these receptors: an adult in good health.

The genes are TRBV11-3 and TRBJ1-3, with D unresolved. Germline V gives CDR1 SGHNT, CDR2 YENEEA. The CDR3 length is 16 residues. Trimming removed 1 base at V and 2 bases at J, with 12 bases between. This CDR3 is CASSLGGGRTGNTIYF. For the CDR3, the DNA is TGTGCCAGCAGCTTAGGGGGAGGACGTACTGGAAACACCATATATTTT. The variable domain in full, with the rest retrieved from reference TRBV11-3 and TRBJ1-3, is EAGVVQSPRYKIIEKKQPVAFWCNPISGHNTLYWYLQNLGQGPELLIRYENEEAVDDSQLPKDRFSAERLKGVDSTLKIQPAELGDSAVYLCASSLGGGRTGNTIYFGEGSWLTVV.

In nucleotides, the CDR3 is TGTGCCAGCAGTCAAACCTCCGGGACAGGGGAGTACGAGCAGTACTTC. Amino acids: CASSQTSGTGEYEQYF. V usage is TRBV28 and J usage is TRBJ2-7; 10 positions agree with TRBD1. In germline, CDR1 is MDHEN, CDR2 SYDVKM. This CDR3 region has 16 residues. Trimming at V came to 5 bases and at J to 4 bases, leaving 11 bases not matched to a gene.

This chain's CDR3 is CASSLVAGTYNEQFF. The CDR3 bases are TGTGCCAGCAGCTTGGTCGCGGGGACCTACAATGAGCAGTTCTTC. The chain recombines TRBV5-5 with TRBJ2-1, with D possibly matching TRBD2 (6 bases). V gave up 0 bases and J gave up 2 bases, with 9 bases separating them. CDR1 is SGHKS and CDR2 is YYEKEE in the germline V gene (reference sequence). This CDR3 has 15 amino acids.

This clone was seen once. This chain connects TRBV24-1 to TRBJ2-1, with 11 nucleotides matching TRBD2. This CDR3 spans 15 amino acids. Germline trimming cut 7 bases from V and 8 bases from J; bases unmatched to any gene: 9. Germline loops: CDR1 KGHDR, CDR2 SFDVKD. The CDR3 region is CATSVGTSGSDEQFF. CDR3 bases: TGTGCCACCAGCGTCGGGACTAGCGGTTCGGATGAGCAGTTCTTC.

The CDR3 sequence is CASSHGADRTYSNQPQHF. CDR3 sequence (DNA): TGTGCCAGCAGTCACGGGGCGGACAGAACGTATAGCAATCAGCCCCAGCATTTT. This chain joins TRBV6-2 or TRBV6-3 and TRBJ1-5, with a possible D match to TRBD1 (6 bases). The length of the CDR3 is 18 residues. Looked up from germline, CDR1 is MNHEY and CDR2 is SVGEGT. V gave up 5 bases and J gave up 0 bases, with 20 bases separating them.

The chain couples TRBV7-8 to TRBJ1-6, with 10 bases lining up with TRBD1. The CDR3 totals 17 residues. V shed 5 bases and J 0 bases; nucleotides not matched to a gene: 4. CDR1 SGHVS and CDR2 FQNEAQ come from the germline V gene. CDR3 in amino acids: CASSPRTGGSYNSPLHF. The CDR3 nucleotides are TGTGCCAGCAGCCCCAGGACAGGGGGCTCCTATAATTCACCCCTCCACTTT.

The gene calls are TRBV11-2 and TRBJ2-2, with a tentative D call TRBD1 (5 bases). The V gene's germline CDR1 is SGHAT and CDR2 FQNNGV. This CDR3 comprises 16 residues. The germline V and J ends were trimmed by 1 base and 0 bases, with 9 bases remaining between them. The CDR3 reads CASSLVPRANTGELFF. The CDR3 DNA follows: TGTGCCAGCAGCTTAGTTCCCAGGGCGAACACCGGGGAGCTGTTTTTT. The full variable domain, with the rest looked up from reference TRBV11-2 and TRBJ2-2, is EAGVAQSPRYKIIEKRQSVAFWCNPISGHATLYWYQQILGQGPKLLIQFQNNGVVDDSQLPKDRFSAERLKGVDSTLKIQPAKLEDSAVYLCASSLVPRANTGELFFGEGSRLTVL.

The V gene is TRBV6-2 or TRBV6-3, the J gene TRBJ1-4, with 11 bases identical to TRBD1. The V gene's germline CDR1 is MNHEY and CDR2 SVGEGT. The CDR3 runs to 16 residues. V gave up 6 bases and J gave up 7 bases; unmatched junction bases: 10. The CDR3 spells CASSPFPGQGGEKLFF. CDR3 coding DNA: TGTGCCAGCAGCCCTTTCCCGGGACAGGGGGGTGAAAAACTGTTTTTT.

DNA for the CDR3: TGTGCCAGCAGGTGGGGGGGACAGGGGGCGCAGGAGCAGTACTTC. Translating it yields CASRWGGQGAQEQYF. V usage is TRBV6-5 and J usage is TRBJ2-7; 12 bases are shared with TRBD1. The J segment lost 7 bases and the V segment lost 6 bases, leaving 10 bases of the junction unmatched. The CDR3 contains 15 residues. The germline V gene encodes CDR1 MNHEY and CDR2 SVGAGI.

The rearrangement joins TRBV9 to TRBJ2-3; 11 bases map to TRBD1. Trimming at V came to 7 bases and at J to 6 bases, leaving 10 bases not matched to a gene. The germline gives CDR1 SGDLS, CDR2 YYNGEE. This CDR3 spans 15 amino acids. This CDR3 is CASCPGQGEADTQYF. CDR3 nucleotide sequence: TGTGCCAGCTGTCCGGGACAGGGGGAGGCGGATACGCAGTATTTT.

This chain's CDR3 is CATSRERGWYEQYF. Written as DNA, the CDR3 is TGTGCCACCAGCAGAGAGAGGGGGTGGTACGAGCAGTACTTC. The chain joins TRBV15 to TRBJ2-7, with a tentative D call TRBD1 (6 bases). CDR1 and CDR2 from the germline V gene are LNHNV and YYDKDF (reference sequence). The V gene lost 0 bases and the J gene lost 4 bases, with 10 bases spanning the gap. The CDR3 covers 14 residues. Complete variable domain (other parts from reference TRBV15 and TRBJ2-7): DAMVIQNPRYQVTQFGKPVTLSCSQTLNHNVMYWYQQKSSQAPKLLFHYYDKDFNNEADTPDNFQSRRPNTSFCFLDIRSPGLGDTAMYLCATSRERGWYEQYFGPGTRLTVT.

Here the CDR3 reads CASSIMTRLRTGELFF. The CDR3 coding sequence is TGTGCCAGTAGTATAATGACTAGACTTCGGACCGGGGAGCTGTTTTTT. The V call is TRBV19, the J call TRBJ2-2; D possibly corresponds to TRBD2 (6 bases). The CDR3 loop spans 16 amino acids. Germline CDR1 and CDR2: LNHDA and SQIVND (reference sequence). V was pared by 2 bases and J by 5 bases, with 15 bases between.

The chain joins TRBV3-1 (or the pseudogene TRBV3-2) to TRBJ2-7, with 10 bases that match TRBD1. Trimming at V came to 4 bases and at J to 3 bases, leaving 6 bases not matched to a gene. The germline V gene has CDR1 LGHDT and CDR2 YNNKEL (reference sequence). The CDR3 has 15 residues. The CDR3 sequence: CASSPGTGVYYEQYF. The CDR3 DNA sequence: TGTGCCAGCAGCCCCGGGACAGGGGTTTACTACGAGCAGTACTTC.

The V and J genes are TRBV9 and TRBJ2-3, with 12 bases fitting TRBD2. J gave up 6 bases and V 2 bases, and 7 bases lay outside the gene matches. The CDR3 runs 16 residues. The V gene's germline CDR1 is SGDLS and CDR2 YYNGEE. CDR3 sequence: CASSVSTSGGGDTQYF. The CDR3 coding sequence is TGTGCCAGCAGCGTCTCGACTAGCGGGGGTGGGGATACGCAGTATTTT.

This rearrangement joins TRBV7-2 to TRBJ1-3, with D possibly being TRBD1 (5 bases). Per germline, CDR1 SGHTA and CDR2 FQGNSA. V was shortened by 5 bases and J by 4 bases, with 12 bases between the two germline ends. The CDR3 sequence is 14 residues long. CDR3 protein: CASSPGTEGNTIYF. In DNA form, the CDR3 reads TGTGCCAGCAGCCCTGGGACCGAAGGAAACACCATATATTTT.

The chain is built from TRBV7-2 and TRBJ2-4; D ambiguous. The CDR3 has 16 amino acids. Germline V gene data show CDR1 as SGHTA and CDR2 as FQGNSA. V was trimmed by 5 bases and J by 6 bases, leaving 20 bases between them. The CDR3 loop is CASSTRPGPRRNIQYF. The CDR3 bases are TGTGCCAGCAGCACCAGGCCGGGCCCGAGGAGAAACATTCAGTACTTC. Based on the CDR3 plus reference TRBV7-2 and TRBJ2-4, the full variable domain is GAGVSQSPSNKVTEKGKDVELRCDPISGHTALYWYRQSLGQGLEFLIYFQGNSAPDKSGLPSDRFSAERTGGSVSTLTIQRTQQEDSAVYLCASSTRPGPRRNIQYFGAGTRLSVL.

This clone was seen just once. J is TRBJ1-2 and V is TRBV4-1; D unclear. CDR1 MGHRA and CDR2 YSYEKL come from the germline V gene. CDR3 length: 13 residues. V was trimmed by 1 base and J by 4 bases, leaving 7 bases between them. The CDR3: CASSQGGSYGYTF. The DNA of the CDR3 is TGCGCCAGCAGCCAAGGTGGGAGCTATGGCTACACCTTC.

V gene TRBV10-1 combines with J gene TRBJ1-1, with 7 bases that match TRBD1. CDR3 size: 15 residues. V gave up 0 bases and J gave up 1 base; unmatched junction bases: 2. Looked up from germline, CDR1 is WNHNN and CDR2 is SYGVQD (reference sequence). Here the CDR3 reads CASSESGQWNTEAFF. The CDR3 DNA reads as TGCGCCAGCAGTGAGTCGGGACAGTGGAACACTGAAGCTTTCTTT.

CDR3 coding DNA: TGTGCCACGTGGACCGGGAATCAGCCCCAGCATTTT. As protein: CATWTGNQPQHF. The V and J genes are TRBV28 and TRBJ1-5; no clear D. Germline CDR1 is MDHEN and CDR2 is SYDVKM. V lost 10 bases and J lost 4, with 11 bases in between. The CDR3 spans 12 residues.

This chain uses TRBV11-2 with TRBJ2-6; D is uncertain. Germline V gene sequence: CDR1 SGHAT, CDR2 FQNNGV. Trimming stripped 2 bases from V and 0 bases from J, with 11 bases between. The CDR3 consists of 17 residues. In DNA form, the CDR3 reads TGTGCCAGCAGCTTAACGGATCGTTTCTCTGGGGCCAACGTCCTGACTTTC. Protein: CASSLTDRFSGANVLTF.

The sample holds one count of this clone. The chain combines TRBV5-1 with TRBJ1-5; 7 nucleotides align to TRBD1. The CDR3 runs to 15 residues. Germline CDR1 SGHRS, CDR2 YFSETQ. The V segment lost 2 bases and the J segment 2 bases; nucleotides outside the gene matches: 4. CDR3: CASSFTGDGNQPQHF. CDR3 sequence (DNA): TGCGCCAGCAGCTTCACAGGGGACGGCAATCAGCCCCAGCATTTT. Using reference TRBV5-1 and TRBJ1-5 for the parts outside the CDR3, the full variable domain is KAGVTQTPRYLIKTRGQQVTLSCSPISGHRSVSWYQQTPGQGLQFLFEYFSETQRNKGNFPGRFSGRQFSNSRSEMNVSTLELGDSALYLCASSFTGDGNQPQHFGDGTRLSIL.

This chain links TRBV5-1 with TRBJ2-3; 9 bases fit TRBD2. This CDR3 region has 20 residues. Germline lookup yields CDR1 SGHRS and CDR2 YFSETQ. V was clipped by 0 bases and J by 6 bases; unmatched bases: 20. In DNA form, the CDR3 reads TGCGCCAGCAGCTTGGTGGTTAGCGGGGGACCCGGCTCTAGCATCGATACGCAGTATTTT. Protein: CASSLVVSGGPGSSIDTQYF. Full variable domain (missing parts from reference TRBV5-1 and TRBJ2-3): KAGVTQTPRYLIKTRGQQVTLSCSPISGHRSVSWYQQTPGQGLQFLFEYFSETQRNKGNFPGRFSGRQFSNSRSEMNVSTLELGDSALYLCASSLVVSGGPGSSIDTQYFGPGTRLTVL.

The chain has TRBV24-1 and TRBJ2-1; no clear D gene. This CDR3 spans 11 amino acids. The germline gives CDR1 KGHDR, CDR2 SFDVKD. The germline V and J ends were trimmed by 3 bases and 5 bases, with 1 base remaining between them. CDR3: CATSDHNEQFF. The CDR3 coding sequence is TGTGCCACCAGTGATCACAATGAGCAGTTCTTC.

This clone was found a few times. The rearrangement uses TRBV3-1 (or the pseudogene TRBV3-2) and TRBJ2-7; D is ambiguous. Germline V gene data show CDR1 as LGHDT and CDR2 as YNNKEL (reference sequence). The V gene lost 4 bases and the J gene lost 7 bases, with 11 bases spanning the gap. This CDR3 spans 12 amino acids. The CDR3 is CASSRSRREQYF. The CDR3 DNA reads as TGTGCCAGCAGCCGGTCCAGGCGGGAGCAGTACTTC.